Below, 32 T cell receptor beta chains from the same sample are listed, as sequenced in a study of cytomegalovirus exposure and HLA in healthy donors. With 60 Vbeta and 13 Jbeta primers, the PCR was carried out. Generated by immunoSEQ multiplex PCR, the TCRdb table keeps only in-frame clones and is missing some. The table lists fewer than 200,000 clones, more than 60% of them singletons. The sequencing sample was made of PBMCs. These receptors came from a male donor in good health and CMV-seronegative.

The chain combines TRBV4-2 with TRBJ2-7; 7 bases map to TRBD1. The CDR3 is 16 residues long. J lost 2 bases, V lost 5 bases, and 12 bases had no gene match. CDR1 and CDR2 from the germline V gene are LGHNA and YNFKEQ. This CDR3 is CASSLRGTELPYEQYF. In nucleotides, the CDR3 is TGTGCCAGCAGCTTGAGAGGGACAGAATTGCCCTACGAGCAGTACTTC.

This clone has only a few counts. The chain uses TRBV7-9 and TRBJ2-1; D is uncertain. Trimming cost V 0 bases and J 15 bases, with 12 bases left between them. The CDR3 contains 12 residues. CDR1 and CDR2 (germline): SEHNR, FQNEAQ (reference sequence). For the CDR3, the DNA is TGTGCCAGCAGCTTAGCGCGCGAGTCGCGGTTCTTC. Encoded protein: CASSLARESRFF.

The chain carries TRBV6-5 and TRBJ2-5, with D hard to call. This CDR3 region has 10 residues. V was clipped by 7 bases and J by 4 bases, with 4 bases between them. Germline lookup yields CDR1 MNHEY and CDR2 SVGAGI. CDR3 sequence: CASTGETQYF. The CDR3 nucleotides read TGTGCCAGCACCGGAGAGACCCAGTACTTC.

The V gene is TRBV6-1, the J gene TRBJ1-1, with no clear D. Germline CDR1 reads MNHNS; CDR2 reads SASEGT. The CDR3 runs to 13 residues. V lost 2 bases and J 6 bases, leaving 10 bases between the germline ends. The CDR3 DNA follows: TGTGCCAGCAGTGAAAGCTACTCGGCTGAAGCTTTCTTT. The encoded protein is CASSESYSAEAFF.

The chain combines TRBV2 with TRBJ2-5; D is unclear. The J call is doubtful: the DNA matches TRBJ2-7 better. The CDR3 runs to 10 residues. Germline V gene lookup returns CDR1 SNHLY and CDR2 FYNNEI. The CDR3 loop reads CASRVIEQYF. The CDR3 nucleotides are TGTGCCAGCAGGGTTATCGAGCAGTACTTC.

This clone has only a few counts. V is TRBV29-1 and J is TRBJ2-1; no clear D gene. V was trimmed by 8 bases and J by 0 bases, leaving 8 bases between them. The germline V gene has CDR1 SQVTM and CDR2 ANQGSEA. This CDR3 is built from 12 residues. CDR3 nucleotide sequence: TGCAGCCACTCTTACTCCTACAATGAGCAGTTCTTC. Translating gives CSHSYSYNEQFF.

CDR3 protein: CASSLGWTDNQPQHF. DNA of the CDR3: TGTGCCAGCAGCTTGGGGTGGACAGATAATCAGCCCCAGCATTTT. The rearrangement uses TRBV5-6 and TRBJ1-5; weak D call: TRBD1 (6 bases). Germline CDR1 reads SGHDT; CDR2 reads YYEEEE. V was clipped by 0 bases and J by 4 bases, with 11 bases between them. The CDR3 loop spans 15 amino acids.

The chain joins TRBV28 to TRBJ2-5; TRBD1 is a possible D gene (5 bases). V was pared by 8 bases and J by 1 base, with 8 bases between. Germline V CDR1 and CDR2: MDHEN, SYDVKM. The length of the CDR3 is 12 residues. CDR3 region: CASQTAQETQYF. The CDR3 DNA reads as TGTGCCAGCCAGACAGCCCAAGAGACCCAGTACTTC.

The rearrangement joins TRBV2 to TRBJ2-2; 9 bases align to TRBD1. Trimming cost V 2 bases and J 2 bases; bases outside gene matches: 6. The germline V gene encodes CDR1 SNHLY and CDR2 FYNNEI. The CDR3 totals 17 residues. The CDR3: CASSELPGQGNTGELFF. The CDR3 nucleotides read TGTGCCAGCAGTGAACTTCCGGGACAGGGAAACACCGGGGAGCTGTTTTTT.

The chain recombines TRBV6-5 with TRBJ2-3, with 7 bases identical to TRBD2. Trimming at V came to 4 bases and at J to 2 bases, leaving 6 bases not matched to a gene. Looked up from germline, CDR1 is MNHEY and CDR2 is SVGAGI. The CDR3 is 15 residues long. CDR3 protein: CASSSTAGDTDTQYF. In DNA, the CDR3 is TGTGCCAGCAGTTCCACCGCGGGGGACACAGATACGCAGTATTTT.

The chain uses TRBV6-1 and TRBJ2-7; 12 positions match TRBD2. The CDR3 runs to 16 residues. The germline gives CDR1 MNHNS, CDR2 SASEGT. J lost 0 bases, V lost 4 bases, and 4 bases had no gene match. The CDR3 is CASSVTSGGFSYEQYF. The CDR3, as DNA: TGTGCCAGCAGTGTCACTAGCGGGGGGTTCTCCTACGAGCAGTACTTC.

V is TRBV6-5 and J is TRBJ1-2; maybe TRBD1 (5 bases). V shed 6 bases and J shed 4 bases, with 12 bases lying between them. This CDR3 contains 13 residues. Germline values: CDR1 MNHEY, CDR2 SVGAGI. This CDR3 is CASRAGWSYGYTF. Here the CDR3 DNA reads TGTGCCAGCAGGGCAGGGTGGTCCTATGGCTACACCTTC.

This clone was picked up a small number of times. The genes are TRBV28 and TRBJ1-5; no firm D call. V lost 6 bases and J 6 bases, leaving 18 bases between the germline ends. The CDR3 loop spans 15 amino acids. Looked up from germline, CDR1 is MDHEN and CDR2 is SYDVKM. The CDR3 coding sequence is TGTGCCAGCAGACCCACCGGCAGGCAAAGTCAGCCCCAGCATTTT. Translation: CASRPTGRQSQPQHF.

The gene calls are TRBV29-1 and TRBJ2-7; 9 bases line up with TRBD1. The CDR3 contains 11 residues. J gave up 7 bases and V 6 bases, and 4 bases lay outside the gene matches. Germline V gene lookup returns CDR1 SQVTM and CDR2 ANQGSEA. The CDR3 spells CSVGQGPEQYF. The CDR3 region has the DNA TGCAGCGTCGGACAGGGGCCTGAGCAGTACTTC.

The V and J genes are TRBV27 and TRBJ2-7; 13 bases are shared with TRBD2. The V gene's germline CDR1 is MNHEY and CDR2 SMNVEV (reference sequence). The V and J ends lost 6 bases and 6 bases, in that order; junction bases with no gene match: 8. There are 15 residues in the CDR3. The CDR3 spells CASRNTGTSGTEQYF. CDR3 nucleotides: TGTGCCAGCAGGAACACCGGGACTAGCGGGACCGAGCAGTACTTC.

The rearrangement links TRBV6-1 to TRBJ2-5, with TRBD1 identical over 10 bases. CDR3 length: 15 residues. CDR1 MNHNS and CDR2 SASEGT come from the germline V gene. V lost 6 bases, J lost 1 base, and 5 bases stayed unmatched. CDR3 protein: CASRLDRGGQETQYF. CDR3 in DNA: TGTGCCAGCAGACTGGACAGGGGGGGCCAAGAGACCCAGTACTTC.

CDR3 amino acids: CASSSTPGTSVTFTDTQYF. The CDR3 DNA reads as TGTGCCAGCAGCTCAACCCCCGGGACTAGCGTCACCTTCACAGATACGCAGTATTTT. This sequence joins TRBV11-2 and TRBJ2-3, with TRBD2 identical over 10 bases. Germline trimming cut 4 bases from V and 2 bases from J; bases unmatched to any gene: 15. The CDR3 is 19 amino acids. Germline values: CDR1 SGHAT, CDR2 FQNNGV.

On this clone: This sample also contains other DNA sequences that code for the same CDR3. The chain couples TRBV9 to TRBJ1-6, with D perhaps matching TRBD1 (6 bases). Deletions cut 2 bases from V and 11 bases from J, with 11 bases between. Germline CDR1 and CDR2: SGDLS and YYNGEE. This CDR3 has 13 residues. CDR3 in DNA: TGTGCCAGCAGCGTGCAGGGGATTGCACCCCTCCACTTT. Translation gives CASSVQGIAPLHF.

The chain is built from TRBV5-4 and TRBJ2-5; 7 positions agree with TRBD1. V was clipped by 3 bases and J by 2 bases; unmatched bases: 10. CDR3 length: 16 residues. Germline CDR1 reads SGHNT; CDR2 reads YYREEE (reference sequence). For the CDR3, the DNA is TGTGCCAGCAGCTCTTCCGGGACAGAAGAACAAGAGACCCAGTACTTC. This sequence encodes CASSSSGTEEQETQYF.

About this clone: Mismatch with germline at one junction end may stem from a read error. The chain recombines TRBV19 with TRBJ2-1, with unresolved D. The CDR3 contains 12 residues. CDR1 and CDR2 from the germline V gene are LNHDA and SQIVND (reference sequence). The CDR3 sequence is CASSIPYNEQFF. The CDR3, as DNA: TGTGCCAGTAGTATCCCCTATAATGAGCAGTTCTTC. Full variable domain (rest looked up from reference TRBV19 and TRBJ2-1): DGGITQSPKYLFRKEGQNVTLSCEQNLNHDAMYWYRQDPGQGLRLIYYSQIVNDFQKGDIAEGYSVSREKKESFPLTVTSAQKNPTAFYLCASSIPYNEQFFGPGTRLTVL.

This rearrangement joins TRBV6-6 to TRBJ2-3; tentatively, D is TRBD1 (6 bases). With 5 bases removed from V and 3 bases from J, the gap between germline ends came to 15 bases. This CDR3 is 15 amino acids long. The germline CDR1 and CDR2 sequences are MNHNY and SVGAGI (reference sequence). The CDR3 nucleotides read TGTGCCAGCAGTAAATCCCTGACAGGAACAGATACGCAGTATTTT. This gives the protein CASSKSLTGTDTQYF.

The chain uses TRBV7-6 and TRBJ2-2; TRBD1 matches 10 bases. Germline values: CDR1 SGHVS, CDR2 FNYEAQ. Trimming took 3 bases from V and 5 from J; bases not matched to a gene: 3. The CDR3 is 15 residues long. The chain's CDR3 is CASSFRDRGTGELFF. Here the CDR3 DNA reads TGTGCCAGCAGCTTCCGGGACAGGGGAACCGGGGAGCTGTTTTTT.

This chain links TRBV27 with TRBJ1-5; a possible D gene is TRBD1 (6 bases). Trimming took off 5 bases at V and 5 bases at J, with 16 bases between the two ends. This CDR3 comprises 15 residues. Germline values: CDR1 MNHEY, CDR2 SMNVEV (reference sequence). CDR3 loop: CASSPGTGPDQPQHF. In DNA, the CDR3 is TGTGCCAGCAGTCCGGGAACAGGGCCTGATCAGCCCCAGCATTTT.

This clone was counted only a few times. This chain connects TRBV12-2 to TRBJ1-6; no check of the table's D call, TRBD1, against the DNA was made. TRBV12-2 is a listed pseudogene. The CDR3 covers 19 residues. The CDR3 sequence is CASRPDGGQGNTYNSPLHF. The CDR3 DNA reads TGTGCAAGTCGCCCTGATGGGGGACAGGGGAATACCTATAATTCACCCCTCCACTTT.

The chain recombines TRBV16 with TRBJ2-7; D possibly corresponds to TRBD1 (6 bases). The CDR3 extends over 12 amino acids. The ends were cut back, 3 bases at V and 6 bases at J, with 9 bases in the middle. Germline V gives CDR1 KGHSY, CDR2 FQNENV. CDR3 DNA: TGTGCCAGCAGCCACAGGGGACGCGAGCAGTACTTC. Translating it yields CASSHRGREQYF.

The chain has TRBV5-1 and TRBJ2-2; D is perhaps TRBD2 (5 bases). The CDR3 is 15 residues long. CDR1 and CDR2 (germline): SGHRS, YFSETQ. The V gene lost 6 bases and the J gene lost 6 bases, with 18 bases spanning the gap. In DNA form, the CDR3 reads TGCGCCAGCACCATCAGCCTCACTAGACCCGGGGAGCTGTTTTTT. Protein product: CASTISLTRPGELFF.

V and J are TRBV6-5 and TRBJ2-3; D gene uncertain. CDR1 and CDR2 from the germline V gene are MNHEY and SVGAGI. Trimming stripped 2 bases from V and 5 bases from J, with 8 bases between. CDR3 length equals 13 residues. The DNA for the CDR3 is TGTGCCAGCAGTTACCAACATGAAGATACGCAGTATTTT. Residues: CASSYQHEDTQYF.

This chain uses TRBV2 with TRBJ1-5; 9 bases fit TRBD1. Trimming cost V 6 bases and J 8 bases; bases outside gene matches: 5. Germline V gene data show CDR1 as SNHLY and CDR2 as FYNNEI. The CDR3 covers 13 residues. CDR3 nucleotide sequence: TGTGCCAGCAGCACAGGGGGCGTGGAGCCCCAGCATTTT. Protein product: CASSTGGVEPQHF. Based on the CDR3 plus reference TRBV2 and TRBJ1-5, the full variable domain is EPEVTQTPSHQVTQMGQEVILRCVPISNHLYFYWYRQILGQKVEFLVSFYNNEISEKSEIFDDQFSVERPDGSNFTLKIRSTKLEDSAMYFCASSTGGVEPQHFGDGTRLSIL.

The V gene is TRBV19, the J gene TRBJ2-1; D may be TRBD2 (5 bases). Germline V gives CDR1 LNHDA, CDR2 SQIVND (reference sequence). The CDR3 has 12 residues. With 7 bases removed from V and 12 bases from J, the gap between germline ends came to 16 bases. Written as DNA, the CDR3 is TGTGCCAGTAAGACCCCAATGAGCGGGCAGTTCTTC. It specifies CASKTPMSGQFF.

This clone occurred a few times. V is TRBV7-8 and J is TRBJ2-3; D perhaps matches TRBD1 (6 bases). The V end was cut by 3 bases, the J end by 0 bases, with 13 bases between. Germline loops: CDR1 SGHVS, CDR2 FQNEAQ. The CDR3 extends over 16 amino acids. DNA for the CDR3: TGTGCCAGCAGCTTGTCTGGGGGCACTAGCACAGATACGCAGTATTTT. As protein: CASSLSGGTSTDTQYF.

The chain carries TRBV10-3 and TRBJ1-2; TRBD1 matches 7 bases. Germline loops: CDR1 ENHRY, CDR2 SYGVKD. This CDR3 contains 14 residues. J gave up 1 base and V 2 bases, and 1 base lay outside the gene matches. This CDR3 is CAISETGVNYGYTF. The CDR3 nucleotides are TGTGCCATCAGTGAGACAGGGGTTAACTATGGCTACACCTTC.

This chain links TRBV7-2 with TRBJ2-7; 9 nucleotides line up with TRBD2. There are 16 residues in the CDR3. Germline V gene lookup returns CDR1 SGHTA and CDR2 FQGNSA. V was clipped by 3 bases and J by 2 bases; unmatched bases: 8. The CDR3 DNA reads as TGTGCCAGCAGCTTCTCTTCGGCTAGCGGGACCTACGAGCAGTACTTC. It translates to CASSFSSASGTYEQYF.